These 15 T cell receptor beta chains were all obtained from the same sample, sequenced in a study of lymphopenia after photon versus proton radiotherapy. Generated by immunoSEQ multiplex PCR, the TCRdb table keeps only in-frame clones and is missing some. The top ten hold 21% of the sample, which has around 26,000 clones, about 82% seen once. This specimen consisted of peripheral blood, obtained from a patient treated with proton-based radiotherapy. These receptor sequences come from a woman aged 70 to 79 with pancreatic cancer.

The chain links TRBV5-1 to TRBJ2-3, with D perhaps matching TRBD1 or TRBD2 (5 bases each). Germline CDR1 and CDR2: SGHRS and YFSETQ. V shed 4 bases and J shed 1 base, with 16 bases lying between them. This CDR3 region has 16 residues. CDR3 sequence: CASSPGLQGGTDTQYF. CDR3 in DNA: TGCGCCAGCAGCCCCGGACTCCAAGGGGGCACAGATACGCAGTATTTT.

This chain joins TRBV28 and TRBJ2-7; D is possibly TRBD2 (5 bases). Deletions cut 5 bases from V and 2 bases from J, with 7 bases between. Looked up from germline, CDR1 is MDHEN and CDR2 is SYDVKM. This CDR3 contains 12 residues. CDR3 bases: TGTGCCAGCAGTAGCGGTCCCTACGAGCAGTACTTC. It encodes CASSSGPYEQYF.

The chain has TRBV19 and TRBJ1-5; tentative D call: TRBD1 (6 bases). Germline V gene sequence: CDR1 LNHDA, CDR2 SQIVND (reference sequence). CDR3 length: 16 residues. The V end was cut by 5 bases, the J end by 4 bases, with 18 bases between. The CDR3 spells CASSLFRGVGNQPQHF. DNA of the CDR3: TGTGCCAGTAGTCTCTTCAGGGGTGTTGGTAATCAGCCCCAGCATTTT.

The genes are TRBV2 and TRBJ1-1, with D possibly TRBD1 on 6 matching bases. The V gene lost 8 bases and the J gene lost 5 bases, with 24 bases spanning the gap. CDR1 is SNHLY and CDR2 is FYNNEI in the germline V gene. The CDR3 is 16 residues long. The CDR3 DNA is TGTGCCAGCGAGAGGGGGGGATCAAAACTGAGTACTGAAGCTTTCTTT. Protein: CASERGGSKLSTEAFF.

This CDR3 is CASSPRQGSTDTQYF. CDR3 DNA: TGTGCCAGCTCACCGCGACAGGGTAGCACAGATACGCAGTATTTT. The V and J genes are TRBV18 and TRBJ2-3; the match to TRBD1 covers 7 bases. The CDR3 sequence is 15 residues long. Germline lookup yields CDR1 KGHSH and CDR2 LQKENI. Unmatched junction bases numbered 3, after V lost 3 bases and J lost 0 bases. The whole variable domain, filled in from reference TRBV18 and TRBJ2-3, reads NAGVMQNPRHLVRRRGQEARLRCSPMKGHSHVYWYRQLPEEGLKFMVYLQKENIIDESGMPKERFSAEFPKEGPSILRIQQVVRGDSAAYFCASSPRQGSTDTQYFGPGTRLTVL.

This clone has just a few counts. The chain has TRBV29-1 and TRBJ2-7; 7 bases align to TRBD1. From germline, CDR1 is SQVTM and CDR2 ANQGSEA. This CDR3 has 14 amino acids. V was clipped by 7 bases and J by 0 bases; unmatched bases: 9. CDR3 residues: CSGVTGDLSYEQYF. The DNA for the CDR3 is TGCAGCGGGGTTACAGGGGACCTCTCCTACGAGCAGTACTTC.

The rearrangement links TRBV19 to TRBJ2-7, with D perhaps matching TRBD2 (6 bases). The CDR3 runs to 15 residues. Germline CDR1 LNHDA, CDR2 SQIVND (reference sequence). V dropped 1 base and J dropped 2 bases, with 12 bases sitting between them. CDR3 sequence: CASSIGTGLTYEQYF. In nucleotides, the CDR3 is TGTGCCAGTAGTATAGGGACGGGACTTACCTACGAGCAGTACTTC. The entire variable domain, with the rest obtained from reference TRBV19 and TRBJ2-7, is as follows: DGGITQSPKYLFRKEGQNVTLSCEQNLNHDAMYWYRQDPGQGLRLIYYSQIVNDFQKGDIAEGYSVSREKKESFPLTVTSAQKNPTAFYLCASSIGTGLTYEQYFGPGTRLTVT.

The chain combines TRBV27 with TRBJ1-5; 9 positions match TRBD1. Per germline, CDR1 MNHEY and CDR2 SMNVEV (reference sequence). CDR3 length: 17 residues. Trimming removed 2 bases from V and 0 bases from J; junction bases left unmatched: 5. The CDR3 DNA sequence: TGTGCCAGCAGTTTAGGGACAGGGAGATATAGCAATCAGCCCCAGCATTTT. It specifies CASSLGTGRYSNQPQHF.

The CDR3 coding sequence is TGTGCCAGCAGCTTGGGCGATTCTGGACAGTCGGCTTTCTTT. Encoded protein: CASSLGDSGQSAFF. J is TRBJ1-1 and V is TRBV5-8, with D possibly matching TRBD1 (6 bases). This CDR3 is 14 amino acids long. V was shortened by 0 bases and J by 11 bases, with 17 bases between the two germline ends. Germline V gives CDR1 SGHTS, CDR2 YDEGEE. Filled out from reference TRBV5-8 and TRBJ1-1, the complete variable domain reads EAGVTQSPTHLIKTRGQQATLRCSPISGHTSVYWYQQALGLGLQFLLWYDEGEERNRGNFPPRFSGRQFPNYSSELNVNALELEDSALYLCASSLGDSGQSAFFGQGTRLTVV.

A single count supports this clone. The CDR3 bases are TGTGCCAGCAGGCCTAGCGGGGGTTACAATGAGCAGTTCTTC. Translation: CASRPSGGYNEQFF. The chain links TRBV6-1 to TRBJ2-1; 10 nucleotides match TRBD2. The germline gives CDR1 MNHNS, CDR2 SASEGT. This CDR3 has 14 residues. The ends lost 6 bases at V and 4 bases at J; junction bases unmatched: 3.

CDR3 residues: CAIVAPGGNTIYF. The CDR3 DNA sequence: TGTGCCATCGTCGCTCCGGGGGGAAACACCATATATTTT. V gene TRBV28 combines with J gene TRBJ1-3; D gene uncertain. Germline V gene lookup returns CDR1 MDHEN and CDR2 SYDVKM. V was trimmed by 10 bases and J by 4 bases, leaving 14 bases between them. CDR3 length equals 13 residues.

This clone was detected only a few times. The chain carries TRBV29-1 and TRBJ2-2; possible D gene TRBD1, 6 bases. The CDR3 extends over 14 amino acids. Germline values: CDR1 SQVTM, CDR2 ANQGSEA. Trimming left V 5 bases short and J 5 bases short, with 15 bases between. CDR3 amino acids: CSVRWDTGTGELFF. CDR3 sequence (DNA): TGCAGCGTTAGGTGGGACACCGGGACCGGGGAGCTGTTTTTT.

This chain joins TRBV28 and TRBJ2-1; TRBD1 matches at 12 bases. Unmatched junction bases numbered 2, after V lost 5 bases and J lost 6 bases. CDR3 length equals 14 residues. Germline-derived CDR1 and CDR2 are MDHEN and SYDVKM. The CDR3 loop reads CASSGTGGPNEQFF. In DNA, the CDR3 is TGTGCCAGCAGTGGGACAGGGGGCCCCAATGAGCAGTTCTTC.

V is TRBV9 and J is TRBJ2-3, with 7 bases lining up with TRBD2. From germline, CDR1 is SGDLS and CDR2 YYNGEE. This CDR3 region has 13 residues. V lost 4 bases and J lost 5; bases outside the gene matches: 4. The CDR3 here is CASSPPGGDTQYF. The CDR3 DNA follows: TGTGCCAGCAGCCCCCCGGGAGGAGATACGCAGTATTTT.

The CDR3 loop is CASTNGVGHLGNEQFF. CDR3 nucleotide sequence: TGTGCCAGCACCAATGGGGTGGGTCACCTAGGGAATGAGCAGTTCTTC. The chain couples TRBV27 to TRBJ2-1; no firm D call. The V and J ends lost 7 bases and 7 bases respectively, with 23 bases between them. The CDR3 runs 16 residues. Germline values: CDR1 MNHEY, CDR2 SMNVEV (reference sequence).